This TCR beta chain stems from a study of T-cell reconstitution after alpha-beta-depleted transplantation in children. A library of TCRbeta sequences, prepared with unique molecular identifiers, was generated. MiXCR, run by TCRdb on the PCR reads, gives a single entry per CDR3 protein. The sample includes over 450,000 distinct CDR3 sequences, 8% to 11% of them seen just once. This clonotype occurred many times. What it recognizes is unknown. This CDR3 contains 12 residues. Germline V CDR1 and CDR2: MDHEN, SYDVKM. Trimming took 3 bases from V and 8 from J, leaving 8 bases between them. General study results and limits: Expanded graft clones, several hundred of them, were reportedly the source of alpha-beta T cells about two months after transplant.

This receptor was obtained from a child aged 2 to 15 with inherited bone marrow failure, due to receive a stem cell transplant. This chain links TRBV28 with TRBJ1-3; no reliable D call. Here the sequenced sample was PBMCs, taken before TCRalphabeta/CD19-depleted stem cell transplant. The CDR3 reads CASSFYPDTIYF. The CDR3 nucleotides are TGTGCCAGCAGTTTCTACCCGGACACCATATATTTT.